The 18 T cell receptor beta chains below all came from one sample that was sequenced in a study of cytomegalovirus exposure and HLA in healthy donors. Method: immunoSEQ multiplex PCR; TCRdb's copy keeps in-frame clones and lacks some. The profile covers around 120,000 clones, with about 82% appearing a single time and under 5% taken by the ten largest. Sequenced input: PBMCs. The receptors stem from a man aged 18 to 30 in good health and CMV-seronegative.

The chain employs TRBV30 and TRBJ1-2; TRBD1 agrees at 9 bases. Germline assignment: CDR1 GTSNPN and CDR2 SVGIG (reference sequence). The ends lost 5 bases at V and 3 bases at J; junction bases unmatched: 4. The CDR3 has 13 amino acids. The CDR3 region has the DNA TGTGCCTGGTCGGGACAGGGACACTATGGCTACACCTTC. This codes for CAWSGQGHYGYTF.

This clone was observed once. Here the CDR3 DNA reads TGTGCCAGCAGCTTAATGACAGGCCAAACCTACGAGCAGTACTTC. It codes for CASSLMTGQTYEQYF. The rearrangement uses TRBV11-1 and TRBJ2-7; maybe TRBD1 (6 bases). Trimming left V 2 bases short and J 2 bases short, with 13 bases between. Germline lookup yields CDR1 SGHAT and CDR2 FQDESV (reference sequence). There are 15 residues in the CDR3.

This clone was recorded once. The V call is TRBV2, the J call TRBJ2-1; 13 positions agree with TRBD2. With V trimmed by 3 bases and J by 7 bases, 6 bases remained unmatched. The CDR3 extends over 16 amino acids. From germline, CDR1 is SNHLY and CDR2 FYNNEI. DNA for the CDR3: TGTGCCAGCAGTGAGGGACTAGCGGGGTTTATTAATGAGCAGTTCTTC. Protein: CASSEGLAGFINEQFF.

The chain is built from TRBV6-1 and TRBJ1-1, with D perhaps matching TRBD1 (5 bases). V was pared by 3 bases and J by 7 bases, with 18 bases between. The CDR3 runs 15 residues. Per the germline V gene, CDR1 is MNHNS and CDR2 is SASEGT. CDR3 residues: CASSDTRQGGIEAFF. The CDR3 DNA reads as TGTGCCAGCAGTGACACTCGGCAGGGAGGGATTGAAGCTTTCTTT.

The J gene is TRBJ2-5, the V gene TRBV6-6; D unresolved. Trimming pared 3 bases from V and 2 bases from J, leaving 7 bases between. Germline CDR1 MNHNY, CDR2 SVGAGI (reference sequence). This CDR3 has 13 residues. CDR3 amino acids: CASSYTRQETQYF. Written as DNA, the CDR3 is TGTGCCAGCAGTTATACCAGGCAAGAGACCCAGTACTTC.

This clone was seen more than once but under ten times. V and J are TRBV18 and TRBJ1-4; no clear D gene. Per the germline V gene, CDR1 is KGHSH and CDR2 is LQKENI. The CDR3 runs to 13 residues. Trimming removed 3 bases at V and 5 bases at J, with 7 bases between. CDR3 bases: TGTGCCAGCTCACCGACGGGGAATGAAAAACTGTTTTTT. Translating gives CASSPTGNEKLFF.

In its sample, this clone was seen once. The gene calls are TRBV13 and TRBJ1-2, with D uncertain. The CDR3 length is 13 residues. Germline CDR1 reads PRHDT; CDR2 reads FYEKMQ (reference sequence). V shed 5 bases and J shed 2 bases, with 9 bases lying between them. This CDR3 is CASSEGRNYGYTF. The DNA of the CDR3 is TGTGCCAGCAGCGAGGGCAGGAACTATGGCTACACCTTC.

The chain recombines TRBV18 with TRBJ2-7, with 9 bases lining up with TRBD2. Trimming removed 8 bases from V and 3 bases from J; junction bases left unmatched: 5. The CDR3 consists of 13 residues. The germline V gene has CDR1 KGHSH and CDR2 LQKENI. CDR3 loop: CASLAGTDYEQYF. The CDR3 DNA sequence: TGTGCCAGCCTAGCGGGAACCGACTACGAGCAGTACTTC.

This chain joins TRBV6-5 and TRBJ2-1, with TRBD2 matching 7 bases. Germline CDR1 MNHEY, CDR2 SVGAGI. The CDR3 has 11 amino acids. V trimming: 2 bases; J trimming: 14 bases; junction bases outside the gene matches: 3. CDR3: CASSYGRVEFF. The CDR3 region has the DNA TGTGCCAGCAGTTACGGGAGGGTGGAGTTCTTC.

As DNA, the CDR3 is TGTGCCAGCTCACCACCGGGCGGGGACGCCAATGAGCAGTTCTTC. Residues: CASSPPGGDANEQFF. V gene TRBV18 combines with J gene TRBJ2-1; a possible D gene is TRBD2 (6 bases). The CDR3 sequence is 15 residues long. The V and J ends lost 0 bases and 6 bases respectively, with 12 bases between them. Germline V lookup: CDR1 KGHSH, CDR2 LQKENI.

This CDR3 is CASSLRPGLSYQPQHF. The CDR3 DNA reads as TGTGCCAGCAGCTTAAGGCCAGGACTATCCTATCAGCCCCAGCATTTT. V and J are TRBV7-8 and TRBJ1-5; no clear D. Germline loops: CDR1 SGHVS, CDR2 FQNEAQ. V lost 2 bases and J lost 5, with 16 bases in between. The CDR3 contains 16 residues.

This clone was seen once. V gene TRBV6-1 combines with J gene TRBJ1-1, with 7 nucleotides matching TRBD1. Germline V gene lookup returns CDR1 MNHNS and CDR2 SASEGT. Unmatched junction bases numbered 3, after V lost 5 bases and J lost 0 bases. The CDR3 runs to 14 residues. The CDR3: CASSRTGMNTEAFF. The DNA for the CDR3 is TGTGCCAGCAGTCGGACAGGAATGAACACTGAAGCTTTCTTT.

This clone has a single count. V is TRBV6-1 and J is TRBJ1-5; weak D call: TRBD1 (5 bases). The CDR3 is 13 residues long. From germline, CDR1 is MNHNS and CDR2 SASEGT. Trimming pared 6 bases from V and 3 bases from J, leaving 9 bases between. CDR3 sequence: CASSGGFNQPQHF. DNA of the CDR3: TGTGCCAGCAGCGGGGGATTCAATCAGCCCCAGCATTTT.

The chain couples TRBV29-1 to TRBJ1-2; a weak D match, TRBD1 (6 bases). The germline gives CDR1 SQVTM, CDR2 ANQGSEA. This CDR3 spans 12 amino acids. The V end was cut by 7 bases, the J end by 1 base, with 10 bases between. CDR3 bases: TGCAGCGCTGGACAGCTTAACTATGGCTACACCTTC. Its translation is CSAGQLNYGYTF.

The chain carries TRBV2 and TRBJ2-7, with TRBD1 as a possible D gene (5 bases). V lost 3 bases and J lost 3, with 6 bases in between. CDR3 length: 12 amino acids. The germline V gene encodes CDR1 SNHLY and CDR2 FYNNEI. CDR3 protein: CASSEQGYEQYF. For the CDR3, the DNA is TGTGCCAGCAGTGAGCAGGGCTACGAGCAGTACTTC.

This chain links TRBV7-8 with TRBJ2-7; D possibly corresponds to TRBD1 (6 bases). V lost 5 bases to trimming and J lost 0 bases, with 11 bases between them. The V gene's germline CDR1 is SGHVS and CDR2 FQNEAQ. CDR3 length: 14 amino acids. CDR3 DNA: TGTGCCAGCAGCCACAGGGAGAGCTCCTACGAGCAGTACTTC. Its protein product is CASSHRESSYEQYF.

V and J are TRBV2 and TRBJ2-5; TRBD1 matches 10 bases. CDR1 SNHLY and CDR2 FYNNEI come from the germline V gene. This CDR3 has 15 residues. The V segment lost 6 bases and the J segment 5 bases; nucleotides outside the gene matches: 9. The CDR3 DNA reads as TGTGCCAGCAGGGCAGGGACAGGGGTGGGGGAGACCCAGTACTTC. Its translation is CASRAGTGVGETQYF.

This chain uses TRBV6-4 with TRBJ2-1; TRBD2 aligns across 9 bases. The CDR3 is 16 amino acids. Germline-derived CDR1 and CDR2 are MRHNA and SNTAGT. V shed 4 bases and J 1 base; nucleotides not matched to a gene: 5. CDR3 sequence reads: CASSAGAGGSYNEQFF. CDR3 nucleotide sequence: TGTGCCAGCAGTGCCGGGGCGGGGGGGTCCTACAATGAGCAGTTCTTC.